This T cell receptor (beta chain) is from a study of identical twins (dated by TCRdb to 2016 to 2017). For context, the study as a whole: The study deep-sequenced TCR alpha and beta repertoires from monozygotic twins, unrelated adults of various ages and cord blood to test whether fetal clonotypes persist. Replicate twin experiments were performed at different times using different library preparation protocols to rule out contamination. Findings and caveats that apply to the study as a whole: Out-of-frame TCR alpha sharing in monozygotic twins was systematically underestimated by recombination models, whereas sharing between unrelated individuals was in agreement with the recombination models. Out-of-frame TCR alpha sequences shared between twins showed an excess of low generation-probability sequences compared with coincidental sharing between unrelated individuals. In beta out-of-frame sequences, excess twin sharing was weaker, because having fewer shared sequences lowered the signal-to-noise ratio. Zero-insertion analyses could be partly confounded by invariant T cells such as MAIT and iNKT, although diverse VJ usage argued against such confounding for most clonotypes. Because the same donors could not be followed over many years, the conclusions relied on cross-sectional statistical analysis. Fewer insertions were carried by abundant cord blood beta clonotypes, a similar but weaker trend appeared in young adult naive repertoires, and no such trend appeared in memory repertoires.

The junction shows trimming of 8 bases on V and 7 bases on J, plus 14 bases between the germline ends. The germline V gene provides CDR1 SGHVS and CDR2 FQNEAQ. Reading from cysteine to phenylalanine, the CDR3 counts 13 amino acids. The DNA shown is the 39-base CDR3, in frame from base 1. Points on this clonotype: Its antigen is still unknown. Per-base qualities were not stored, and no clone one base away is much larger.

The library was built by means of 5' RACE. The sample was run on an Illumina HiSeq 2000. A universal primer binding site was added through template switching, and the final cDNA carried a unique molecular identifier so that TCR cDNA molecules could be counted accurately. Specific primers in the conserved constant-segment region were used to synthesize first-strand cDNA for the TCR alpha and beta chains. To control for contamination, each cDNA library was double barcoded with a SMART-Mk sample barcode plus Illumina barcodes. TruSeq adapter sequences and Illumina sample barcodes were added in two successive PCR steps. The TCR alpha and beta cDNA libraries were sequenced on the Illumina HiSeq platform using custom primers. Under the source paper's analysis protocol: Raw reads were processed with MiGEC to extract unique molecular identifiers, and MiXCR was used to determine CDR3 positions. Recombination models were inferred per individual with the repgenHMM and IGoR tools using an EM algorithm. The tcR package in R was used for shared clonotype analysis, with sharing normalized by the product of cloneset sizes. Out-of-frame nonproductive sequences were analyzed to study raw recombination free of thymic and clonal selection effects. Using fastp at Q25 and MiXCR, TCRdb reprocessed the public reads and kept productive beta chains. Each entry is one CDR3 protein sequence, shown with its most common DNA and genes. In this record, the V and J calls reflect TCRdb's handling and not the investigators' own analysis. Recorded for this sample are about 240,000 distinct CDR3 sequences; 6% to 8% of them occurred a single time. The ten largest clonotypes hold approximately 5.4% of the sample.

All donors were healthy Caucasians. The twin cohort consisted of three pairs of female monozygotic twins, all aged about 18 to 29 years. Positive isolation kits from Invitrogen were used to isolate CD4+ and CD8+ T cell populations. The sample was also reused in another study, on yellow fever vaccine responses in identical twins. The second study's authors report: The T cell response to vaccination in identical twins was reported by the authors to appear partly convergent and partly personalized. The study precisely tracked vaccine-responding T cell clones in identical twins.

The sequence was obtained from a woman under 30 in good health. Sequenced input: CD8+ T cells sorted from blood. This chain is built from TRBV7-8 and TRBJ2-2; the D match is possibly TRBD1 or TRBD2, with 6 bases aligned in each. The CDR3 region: CASVLGGDGELFF. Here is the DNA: TGTGCCAGCGTACTGGGGGGCGACGGGGAGCTGTTTTTT.